A few counts support the clone carrying this TCR beta chain. The data belong to a study of blood T cell repertoires in COVID-19. Study overall: PBMCs, B-cell-depleted T cells, or T cells were the source of the cDNA or gDNA that made up the material.

In the original workflow: Counts of nucleated cells, estimated from reference gene primer amplification, were obtained. The assay was immunoSEQ multiplex PCR, and TCRdb's table has in-frame clones only and misses some. The V and J calls and clone size were taken over from that table, and D and trimming were inferred from the DNA. The sample consists of more than 140,000 clones, 85% to 90% of them appearing once. V trimming: 8 bases; J trimming: 1 base; junction bases outside the gene matches: 5. This CDR3 has 13 residues. Germline CDR1 reads LNHDA; CDR2 reads SQIVND (reference sequence). Sequencing input: peripheral blood. The chain couples TRBV19 to TRBJ2-7, with 7 bases fitting TRBD2. This sequence was found in an older woman with acute or convalescent COVID-19. The CDR3 reads CASGTGGSYEQYF. DNA for the CDR3: TGTGCCAGTGGGACGGGGGGTTCCTACGAGCAGTACTTC.